This T cell receptor (beta chain) was captured by sequencing in a study of early T cells in non-severe SARS-CoV-2 infection. Study context: Chains from this unsorted whole-blood bulk RNA could not be paired. General observations from the study: Anti-spike CD8 responses were favored in VDJdb matching, and private and CD4 specificities were missed.

Individual cDNA molecules received unique molecular identifiers during library preparation. TCRdb reprocessed the 5' RACE reads with MiXCR, giving one entry per CDR3 protein. The repertoire consists of about 39,000 distinct CDR3 sequences, with less than 7% occurring once and the leading ten covering roughly 4.5%. The ends lost 5 bases at V and 5 bases at J; junction bases unmatched: 14. This CDR3 region has 17 residues. In regard to this clonotype: Its antigen is currently unknown.

The chain recombines TRBV12-3 or TRBV12-4 with TRBJ2-5, with 10 positions matching TRBD2. The TCR comes from an adult who was a healthcare worker with PCR-confirmed SARS-CoV-2 infection or an uninfected control (not recorded which). The sequenced sample was whole blood, obtained at baseline. CDR3 DNA sequence: TGTGCCAGCAGTACTTTGGGAGCGGGAGGGCCGAGGGAGACCCAGTACTTC. Translation: CASSTLGAGGPRETQYF.